This TCR beta chain is from a study of blood T cell repertoires in COVID-19. The method was immunoSEQ multiplex PCR; TCRdb's version includes in-frame clones alone and lacks a portion of them. The sample holds some 130,000 clones, around 73% seen once. The receptor's source is a man in his fifties or sixties who had recovered from COVID-19. Sequencing was performed on peripheral blood.

The CDR3 loop reads CASSLVRHWMSNQPQHF. The CDR3 DNA sequence: TGTGCCAGCAGTTTGGTCAGACACTGGATGAGCAATCAGCCCCAGCATTTT. The V and J genes are TRBV28 and TRBJ1-5; no definite D call. Germline V CDR1 and CDR2: MDHEN, SYDVKM. The CDR3 covers 17 residues. V was cut by 3 bases and J by 1 base, with 16 bases left in between.